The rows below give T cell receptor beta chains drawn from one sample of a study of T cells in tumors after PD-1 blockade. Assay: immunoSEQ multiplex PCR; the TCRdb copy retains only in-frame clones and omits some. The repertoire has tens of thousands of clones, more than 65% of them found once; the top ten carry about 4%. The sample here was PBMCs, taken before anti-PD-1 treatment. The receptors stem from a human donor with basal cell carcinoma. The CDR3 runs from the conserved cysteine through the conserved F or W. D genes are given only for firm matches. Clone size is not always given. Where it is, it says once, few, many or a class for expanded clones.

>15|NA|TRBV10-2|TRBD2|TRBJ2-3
TGCGCCAGCAGAGGACTAGCGGGGTATGAAGATACGCAGTATTTT
CASRGLAGYEDTQYF
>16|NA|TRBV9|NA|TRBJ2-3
TGTGCCAGCAGCCCCCGGGGCGGTCTCAGCACAGATACGCAGTATTTT
CASSPRGGLSTDTQYF
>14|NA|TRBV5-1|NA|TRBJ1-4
TGCGCCAGCAGCACGGGACCGGAGGGTGAAAAACTGTTTTTT
CASSTGPEGEKLFF
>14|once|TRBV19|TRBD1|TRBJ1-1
TGTGCCAGTAGACCGGGACAGGGGATCACTGAAGCTTTCTTT
CASRPGQGITEAFF
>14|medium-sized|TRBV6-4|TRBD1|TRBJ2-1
TGTGCCAGCAGTGACTCCGGGGACAGCCATGAGCAGTTCTTC
CASSDSGDSHEQFF
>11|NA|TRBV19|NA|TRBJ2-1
TGTGCCAGTAGTTTTCGGGACCAGCAGTTCTTC
CASSFRDQQFF
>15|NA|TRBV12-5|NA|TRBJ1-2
TGTGCTAGTGGTTTGGTATCAGGGGCTTACTATGGCTACACCTTC
CASGLVSGAYYGYTF
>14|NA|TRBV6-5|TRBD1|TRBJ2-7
TGTGCCAGCAGTAGACGACAGGGGGATTACGAGCAGTACTTC
CASSRRQGDYEQYF
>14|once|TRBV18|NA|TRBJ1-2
TGTGCCAGCTCTCCAGACACACAGTTCCGGGGCTACACCTTC
CASSPDTQFRGYTF
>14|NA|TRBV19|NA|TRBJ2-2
TGTGCCAGTAGTATTAAGGTGAACACCGGGGAGCTGTTTTTT
CASSIKVNTGELFF
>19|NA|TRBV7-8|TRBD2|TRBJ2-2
TGTGCCAGCAGCTTCCCCCGCGGTAGCGGGGGACATAACACCGGGGAGCTGTTTTTT
CASSFPRGSGGHNTGELFF
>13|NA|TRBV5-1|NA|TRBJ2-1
TGCGCCAGCAGCTTGGGGGGCCGGGATGAGCAGTTCTTC
CASSLGGRDEQFF
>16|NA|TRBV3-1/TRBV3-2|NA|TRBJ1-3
TGTGCCAGCAGCCAACGCGGGGGGAACTCTGGAAACACCATATATTTT
CASSQRGGNSGNTIYF
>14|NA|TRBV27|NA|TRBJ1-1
TGTGCCAGCAGCCACCCCCCCGGGCGGACTGAAGCTTTCTTT
CASSHPPGRTEAFF
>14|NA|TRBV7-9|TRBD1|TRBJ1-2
TGTGCCAGCAGCTTGGATGGGACAGGCTATGGCTACACCTTC
CASSLDGTGYGYTF
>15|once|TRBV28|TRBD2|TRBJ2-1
TGTGCCAGCAGTAAGGGACTAGCGGTTCACAATGAGCAGTTCTTC
CASSKGLAVHNEQFF
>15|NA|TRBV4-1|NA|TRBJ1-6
TGCGCCATCTCCCAACCGGGTCTTAATAATTCACCCCTCCACTTT
CAISQPGLNNSPLHF
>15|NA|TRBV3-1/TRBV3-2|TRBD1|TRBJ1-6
TGTGCCAGCAGCGGAGGGACAGCGATTAATTCACCCCTCCACTTT
CASSGGTAINSPLHF
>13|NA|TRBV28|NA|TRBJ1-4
TGTGCCAGCATTACCCAGGGGTGGGAAAAACTGTTTTTT
CASITQGWEKLFF
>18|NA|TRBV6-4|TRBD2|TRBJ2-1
TGTGCCAGCAGTGACCGTACTAGCGGGGGGAAAACCTACAATGAGCAGTTCTTC
CASSDRTSGGKTYNEQFF
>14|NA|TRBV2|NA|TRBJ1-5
TGTGCCAGCAGCGCACAGCTTTTCAATCAGCCCCAGCATTTT
CASSAQLFNQPQHF
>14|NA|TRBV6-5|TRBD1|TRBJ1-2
TGTGCCAGCAGTTGGGGGGACAGGGATTATGGCTACACCTTC
CASSWGDRDYGYTF
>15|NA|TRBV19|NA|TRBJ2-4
TGTGCCAGTAGTATCCGAGTAGGGGAAGGAGACATTCAGTACTTC
CASSIRVGEGDIQYF
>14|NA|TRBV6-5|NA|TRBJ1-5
TGTGCCAGCAGTTACGGGCAGGGGTCCCAGCCCCAGCATTTT
CASSYGQGSQPQHF
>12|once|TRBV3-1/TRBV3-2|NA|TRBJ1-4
TGTGCCAGCAGCCTTTTAAATGAAAAACTGTTTTTT
CASSLLNEKLFF
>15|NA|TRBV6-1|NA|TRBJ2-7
TGTGCCAGCAGTGAGGACATTTTAACATACGAGCGGCAGTACTTC
CASSEDILTYERQYF
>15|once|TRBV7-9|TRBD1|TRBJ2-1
TGTGCCAGCAGCGATGGACAGGGGAATTACAATGAGCAGTTCTTC
CASSDGQGNYNEQFF
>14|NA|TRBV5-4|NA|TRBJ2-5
TGTGCCAGCAGCCAGCCGGGGGCCCAAGAGACCCAGTACTTC
CASSQPGAQETQYF
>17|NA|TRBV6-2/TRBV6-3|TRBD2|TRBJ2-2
TGTGCCAGCAGTTACGGAGTAGCGGGGGGTGCGGCCGGGGAGCTGTTTTTT
CASSYGVAGGAAGELFF
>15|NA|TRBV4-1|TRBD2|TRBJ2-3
TGCGCCAGCAGCCAAAGGGAGGGGCCCACAGATACGCAGTATTTT
CASSQREGPTDTQYF
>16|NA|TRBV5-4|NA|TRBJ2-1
TGTGCCAGCAGCTTGCTAGTGGGGGCGTTGGGCAATGAGCAGTTCTTC
CASSLLVGALGNEQFF
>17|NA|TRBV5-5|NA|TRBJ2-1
TGTGCCAGCAGCTTCTCTCAAGGCATTGCCTTATTTGTGGAGCAGTTCTTC
CASSFSQGIALFVEQFF
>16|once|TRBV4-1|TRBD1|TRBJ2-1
TGCGCCAGCAGCCCCGGACAGGGGAAAGGGATCCATGAGCAGTTCTTC
CASSPGQGKGIHEQFF
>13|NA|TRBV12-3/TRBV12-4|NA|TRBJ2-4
TGTGCCAGCAACCGAGGGGGGGGAAACATTCAGTACTTC
CASNRGGGNIQYF
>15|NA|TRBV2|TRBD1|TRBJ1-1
TGTGCCACCAAACCACAGGGGCCCCGGGGCACTGAAGCTTTCTTT
CATKPQGPRGTEAFF
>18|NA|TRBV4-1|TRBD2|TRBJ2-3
TGCGCCAGCAGCCAAGGAGGGACTAGCGGGGGGGGAGCAGATACGCAGTATTTT
CASSQGGTSGGGADTQYF
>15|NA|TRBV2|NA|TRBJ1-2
TGTGCCAGCAGTGAAGCTGCGTTTCAGGGCTATGGCTACACCTTC
CASSEAAFQGYGYTF